These 5 T cell receptor beta chains share one sample of origin, sequenced in a study of shared clonotypes between healthy human individuals. As defined, naive CD8 cells were CD45RO-negative and positively selected for CCR7, with terminally differentiated effector memory CD45RA+ cells excluded. Only in-frame clones appear in the TCRdb table, and some are missing; sequencing was by immunoSEQ multiplex PCR. Among about 2.2 million clones listed, 90% to 95% were seen once. The sample comprised naive CD8+ T cells from PBMCs. All receptors derive from a young man in good health. Some clones in this sample may be carry-over from other donors' samples.

This sequence joins TRBV5-6 and TRBJ2-2; D is possibly TRBD2 (5 bases). The V gene lost 0 bases and the J gene lost 6 bases, with 9 bases spanning the gap. This CDR3 spans 14 amino acids. Germline-derived CDR1 and CDR2 are SGHDT and YYEEEE. This chain's CDR3 is CASSLEAGAGELFF. The CDR3 DNA follows: TGTGCCAGCAGCTTGGAGGCGGGCGCCGGGGAGCTGTTTTTT.

The CDR3 DNA is TGTGCCAGTAAAACCGGGGGGGAGCCTTACAATGAGCAGTTCTTC. Its protein product is CASKTGGEPYNEQFF. The genes are TRBV28 and TRBJ2-1; 8 positions agree with TRBD2. There are 15 residues in the CDR3. Trimming cost V 9 bases and J 4 bases; bases outside gene matches: 11. Per the germline V gene, CDR1 is MDHEN and CDR2 is SYDVKM. Supplemented by reference TRBV28 and TRBJ2-1, the full variable domain reads DVKVTQSSRYLVKRTGEKVFLECVQDMDHENMFWYRQDPGLGLRLIYFSYDVKMKEKGDIPEGYSVSREKKERFSLILESASTNQTSMYLCASKTGGEPYNEQFFGPGTRLTVL.

The chain is built from TRBV15 and TRBJ2-2; 7 bases fit TRBD2. Losses at the gene ends were 0 bases for V and 7 bases for J; bases not matched to a gene: 8. CDR3 length: 16 amino acids. Germline CDR1 reads LNHNV; CDR2 reads YYDKDF (reference sequence). CDR3 in DNA: TGTGCCACCAGCAGAGATTCGCGGGGGTTGGGCGGGGAGCTGTTTTTT. It is translated as CATSRDSRGLGGELFF.

The rearrangement uses TRBV9 and TRBJ1-1, with D possibly TRBD1 on 6 matching bases. Deletions cut 0 bases from V and 6 bases from J, with 18 bases between. The CDR3 consists of 16 residues. In germline, CDR1 is SGDLS, CDR2 YYNGEE. The CDR3 reads CASSVVDRPGKAEAFF. The CDR3 DNA reads as TGTGCCAGCAGCGTAGTTGACAGGCCCGGGAAGGCTGAAGCTTTCTTT.

A single count supports this clone. J is TRBJ2-7 and V is TRBV7-9; D tentatively fits TRBD1 or TRBD2 (6 bases each). This CDR3 has 15 residues. V was cut by 5 bases and J by 2 bases, with 16 bases left in between. The germline V gene has CDR1 SEHNR and CDR2 FQNEAQ (reference sequence). CDR3 DNA: TGTGCCAGCAGCCCTAGGGGGGCAGGGGCCTACGAGCAGTACTTC. Protein product: CASSPRGAGAYEQYF.